One sample yielded the 10 T cell receptor beta chains listed below, sequenced in a study of blood T cell repertoires in COVID-19. The protocol was immunoSEQ multiplex PCR, while the TCRdb copy is restricted to in-frame clones and leaves out a portion. The profile shows around 55,000 clones, over 80% of them singletons. Sequenced input: peripheral blood. These receptors all come from a man between 60 and 70 years old with acute or convalescent COVID-19.

This clone turned up a few times. The CDR3 is CASSAGTGGADTQYF. The CDR3 DNA reads TGTGCCAGCAGCGCAGGGACAGGTGGGGCAGATACGCAGTATTTT. The genes are TRBV2 and TRBJ2-3; 8 positions match TRBD1. CDR3 length: 15 residues. J was trimmed by 4 bases and V by 6 bases; bases with no gene match: 9. Germline CDR1 and CDR2: SNHLY and FYNNEI.

The chain is built from TRBV2 and TRBJ2-5; D call uncertain. Germline V gene sequence: CDR1 SNHLY, CDR2 FYNNEI. This CDR3 is 11 amino acids long. With 4 bases removed from V and 3 bases from J, the gap between germline ends came to 3 bases. In nucleotides, the CDR3 is TGTGCCAGCAGTGCTAAAGAGACCCAGTACTTC. This codes for CASSAKETQYF.

This clone showed up just once. The CDR3 DNA is TGTGCCAGCAGTGAACAGGAGGGCGGTGAGCAGTTCTTC. As protein: CASSEQEGGEQFF. This chain joins TRBV6-4 and TRBJ2-1, with a possible D match to TRBD2 (6 bases). V lost 3 bases to trimming and J lost 9 bases, with 12 bases between them. The CDR3 runs 13 residues. Germline V gene sequence: CDR1 MRHNA, CDR2 SNTAGT.

This chain joins TRBV6-5 and TRBJ2-2; possible D gene TRBD1, 6 bases. Germline V CDR1 and CDR2: MNHEY, SVGAGI. V lost 6 bases and J 4 bases, leaving 9 bases between the germline ends. This CDR3 contains 13 residues. CDR3 region: CASRSQGTGELFF. The CDR3 coding sequence is TGTGCCAGCAGGTCACAGGGCACCGGGGAGCTGTTTTTT.

The chain is built from TRBV5-6 and TRBJ2-5; D not resolved. Germline V CDR1 and CDR2: SGHDT, YYEEEE. The CDR3 totals 13 residues. V shed 1 base and J shed 5 bases, with 9 bases lying between them. CDR3 DNA sequence: TGTGCCAGCAGCTTGCCTAGAGGTGAGACCCAGTACTTC. It translates to CASSLPRGETQYF.

The V call is TRBV3-1 (or the pseudogene TRBV3-2), the J call TRBJ1-2, with 9 bases fitting TRBD1. This CDR3 spans 15 amino acids. The V and J ends lost 3 bases and 8 bases, in that order; junction bases with no gene match: 10. The germline V gene encodes CDR1 LGHDT and CDR2 YNNKEL (reference sequence). The CDR3 DNA reads TGTGCCAGCAGCCACACAGGGGGCGGTGTATGGGGCTACACCTTC. It yields the protein CASSHTGGGVWGYTF.

The gene calls are TRBV21-1 and TRBJ1-3. TRBV21-1 is an annotated pseudogene. This CDR3 spans 15 amino acids. The CDR3 here is CASSKSWSSGNTIYF. In DNA form, the CDR3 reads TGTGCCAGCAGCAAATCGTGGAGCTCTGGAAACACCATATATTTT.

The CDR3 loop reads CASSYQTGPGELFF. CDR3 nucleotides: TGTGCCAGCAGTTACCAGACTGGCCCCGGGGAGCTGTTTTTT. This rearrangement joins TRBV6-2 or TRBV6-3 to TRBJ2-2; D is undetermined. Trimming pared 2 bases from V and 6 bases from J, leaving 10 bases between. The CDR3 contains 14 residues. The germline V gene has CDR1 MNHEY and CDR2 SVGEGT.

The chain carries TRBV30 and TRBJ2-2; the D is unclear. CDR3 length equals 16 residues. Germline values: CDR1 GTSNPN, CDR2 SVGIG (reference sequence). V was clipped by 3 bases and J by 4 bases, with 18 bases between them. The CDR3 loop is CAWSRESVELTGELFF. The CDR3 DNA follows: TGTGCCTGGAGCCGTGAGAGTGTAGAACTCACCGGGGAGCTGTTTTTT.

CDR3 nucleotides: TGTGCCAGCAGCAAACCCCCGGGACAGGGGGCTCACGGCTACACCTTC. This translates into CASSKPPGQGAHGYTF. V usage is TRBV21-1 and J usage is TRBJ1-2; no check of the table's D call, TRBD1, against the DNA was made. TRBV21-1 has pseudogene status. This CDR3 is 16 amino acids long.